Following are 22 T cell receptor beta chains from one sample sequenced in a study of T cells in Graves' hyperthyroidism and ophthalmopathy. Amplified TCR beta CDR3 regions derived from RNA transcripts. A set of HTBI primers served as the primers for a first-round RT-PCR of the TCR CDR3. TCRdb reprocessed the multiplex PCR reads with MiXCR, giving one entry per CDR3 protein. The repertoire holds under 350,000 distinct CDR3 sequences, around a fifth seen once, with around 45% in the top ten. The sample taken for sequencing was blood. The source of these receptors is a woman aged 50 to 65 with Graves' hyperthyroidism.

At least ten counts were recorded for this clonotype. The chain is built from TRBV5-1 and TRBJ1-1; 8 positions match TRBD1. The germline gives CDR1 SGHRS, CDR2 YFSETQ. There are 16 residues in the CDR3. The V and J ends lost 3 bases and 2 bases, in that order; junction bases with no gene match: 9. The chain's CDR3 is CASSSPGTGLNTEAFF. For the CDR3, the DNA is TGCGCCAGCAGCTCCCCAGGGACAGGCCTAAACACTGAAGCTTTCTTT.

The rearrangement joins TRBV9 to TRBJ1-5; unclear D gene. This CDR3 contains 15 residues. Germline assignment: CDR1 SGDLS and CDR2 YYNGEE. V was shortened by 4 bases and J by 7 bases, with 18 bases between the two germline ends. CDR3 nucleotides: TGTGCCAGCAGCCCCAACCCGGGGAAGGGACAGCCCCAGCATTTT. This translates into CASSPNPGKGQPQHF.

This clonotype was seen at least ten times. The rearrangement uses TRBV3-1 and TRBJ2-5; 8 bases match TRBD2. The junction had 14 bases not matched to a gene; V was cut back by 4 bases and J by 1 base. Germline loops: CDR1 LGHDT, CDR2 YNNKEL (reference sequence). The CDR3 loop spans 18 amino acids. The CDR3, as DNA: TGTGCCAGCAGCCGAGGAACGGGAGGGCCTCGGGTCCAAGAGACCCAGTACTTC. This encodes CASSRGTGGPRVQETQYF.

This rearrangement joins TRBV19 to TRBJ2-1; a possible D gene is TRBD2 (5 bases). The CDR3 is 15 residues long. Trimming cost V 6 bases and J 6 bases, with 18 bases left between them. Germline V gene lookup returns CDR1 LNHDA and CDR2 SQIVND (reference sequence). CDR3: CASSLGSLGSNEQFF. For the CDR3, the DNA is TGTGCCAGTAGCCTGGGGTCCCTAGGGAGCAATGAGCAGTTCTTC.

This clonotype has a count of ten or more. CDR3 DNA: TGTGCCAGCAAACTAGCGGGAGGGCACGAGCAGTACTTC. Translating it yields CASKLAGGHEQYF. The V and J genes are TRBV27 and TRBJ2-7; 13 nucleotides match TRBD2. Trimming cost V 7 bases and J 5 bases; bases outside gene matches: 2. The CDR3 runs to 13 residues. Germline values: CDR1 MNHEY, CDR2 SMNVEV (reference sequence).

Many counts were recorded for this clonotype. J is TRBJ2-7 and V is TRBV27; D not certain. The V end lost 0 bases, the J end lost 2 bases, and 8 bases lay between the germline ends. The CDR3 has 14 amino acids. Germline V gene lookup returns CDR1 MNHEY and CDR2 SMNVEV (reference sequence). In nucleotides, the CDR3 is TGTGCCAGCAGTTTATCGGTCAGGACCTACGAGCAGTACTTC. Translation: CASSLSVRTYEQYF.

On this clonotype itself: A read error is possible here, since a much larger clone lies one base away. The chain couples TRBV6-2 or TRBV6-3 to TRBJ2-7, with D possibly TRBD1 on 6 matching bases. The end of the DNA aligns better with TRBJ2-1, so the J call may be wrong. Germline-derived CDR1 and CDR2 are MNHEY and SVGEGT. This CDR3 contains 15 residues. The CDR3 reads CASSGNRAGSYEQFF. CDR3 coding DNA: TGTGCCAGCAGTGGGAACAGGGCAGGGTCCTACGAGCAGTTCTTC.

Turning to this clonotype: One base away lies a much larger clone, so this may be a sequencing read error. The CDR3 nucleotides are TGTGCCAGCAGAGAAAGACAGGGGAGAGGCGAGCAGTACTTC. It yields the protein CASRERQGRGEQYF. V and J are TRBV6-1 and TRBJ2-7; TRBD1 matches 8 bases. CDR1 and CDR2 from the germline V gene are MNHNS and SASEGT. The CDR3 has 14 amino acids. V lost 6 bases to trimming and J lost 6 bases; unmatched junction nucleotides: 10.

This clonotype was observed at least ten times. The chain has TRBV6-1 and TRBJ2-5; 8 bases line up with TRBD1. The CDR3 covers 16 residues. Per germline, CDR1 MNHNS and CDR2 SASEGT. Trimming took 5 bases from V and 1 from J; bases not matched to a gene: 9. This chain's CDR3 is CASSFAGTGAQETQYF. CDR3 in DNA: TGTGCCAGCAGTTTCGCCGGGACAGGAGCCCAAGAGACCCAGTACTTC.

This clonotype was detected only a few times. J is TRBJ2-2 and V is TRBV6-1, with 7 nucleotides matching TRBD2. J lost 6 bases, V lost 6 bases, and 13 bases had no gene match. Germline V gene data show CDR1 as MNHNS and CDR2 as SASEGT. The CDR3 consists of 16 residues. The CDR3: CASRRQLARSPGELFF. In DNA form, the CDR3 reads TGTGCCAGCAGGAGACAACTAGCGCGGAGTCCCGGGGAGCTGTTTTTT.

Here the CDR3 reads CASSLGTFKRTQYF. DNA of the CDR3: TGTGCCAGCAGTCTTGGGACTTTCAAGAGGACCCAGTACTTC. V gene TRBV12-3 or TRBV12-4 combines with J gene TRBJ2-5; possible D gene TRBD2, 6 bases. With 5 bases removed from V and 7 bases from J, the gap between germline ends came to 17 bases. This CDR3 has 14 residues.

A note on this clonotype: One base away lies a much larger clone, so this may be a sequencing read error. This chain joins TRBV28 and TRBJ1-5; TRBD1 agrees at 7 bases. The CDR3 has 16 residues. Germline V gene data show CDR1 as MDHEN and CDR2 as SYDVKM. The CDR3 DNA reads as TGTGCCAGCAGTTCGCCAGGGGGTGGGGGCAGTCAGTCCCAGCATTTT. Amino acids: CASSSPGGGGSQSQHF.

The V and J genes are TRBV7-9 and TRBJ2-7; 13 bases agree with TRBD2. The CDR3 extends over 17 amino acids. V was clipped by 5 bases and J by 0 bases; unmatched bases: 7. The V gene's germline CDR1 is SEHNR and CDR2 FQNEAQ (reference sequence). This CDR3 reads CASSQFRTSGGSYEQYF. The CDR3 bases are TGTGCCAGCAGCCAGTTCCGGACTAGCGGGGGCTCCTACGAGCAGTACTTC.

At least ten counts were recorded for this clonotype. This chain joins TRBV3-1 and TRBJ2-5, with 8 nucleotides matching TRBD2. V gave up 1 base and J gave up 4 bases; unmatched junction bases: 5. CDR1 LGHDT and CDR2 YNNKEL come from the germline V gene (reference sequence). The CDR3 runs to 15 residues. The CDR3 coding sequence is TGTGCCAGCAGCCAAGGACTAGCGAGTTTAGAGACCCAGTACTTC. Amino acids: CASSQGLASLETQYF.

This rearrangement joins TRBV5-1 to TRBJ1-6; D not resolved. The germline V gene encodes CDR1 SGHRS and CDR2 YFSETQ. V lost 0 bases, J lost 0 bases, and 7 bases lay in between. The CDR3 runs 16 residues. The DNA of the CDR3 is TGCGCCAGCAGCTTGGCCGGTGTCTCCTATAATTCACCCCTCCACTTT. Encoded protein: CASSLAGVSYNSPLHF.

The table lists this clonotype with many counts. The V call is TRBV27, the J call TRBJ2-1; tentatively, D is TRBD1 or TRBD2 (6 bases each). The CDR3 covers 15 residues. The germline V and J ends were trimmed by 6 bases and 2 bases, with 14 bases remaining between them. The germline CDR1 and CDR2 sequences are MNHEY and SMNVEV (reference sequence). The CDR3: CASRDGGGPYNEQFF. The CDR3 nucleotides are TGTGCCAGCAGAGACGGAGGGGGGCCCTACAATGAGCAGTTCTTC.

This clonotype was seen repeatedly, ten times or more. J is TRBJ1-2 and V is TRBV11-2; 7 bases map to TRBD1. CDR1 is SGHAT, CDR2 FQNNGV, per germline. V was clipped by 6 bases and J by 2 bases; unmatched bases: 6. The CDR3 runs 14 residues. The CDR3 DNA reads as TGTGCCAGCAGAAACCCGGGACAGAACTATGGCTACACCTTC. Protein product: CASRNPGQNYGYTF. The full variable domain, with the rest looked up from reference TRBV11-2 and TRBJ1-2, is EAGVAQSPRYKIIEKRQSVAFWCNPISGHATLYWYQQILGQGPKLLIQFQNNGVVDDSQLPKDRFSAERLKGVDSTLKIQPAKLEDSAVYLCASRNPGQNYGYTFGSGTRLTVV.

Concerning this clonotype: The CDR3 does not close with the conserved phenylalanine or tryptophan, likely indicating a read error. This sequence joins TRBV12-3 or TRBV12-4 and TRBJ1-3; D remains ambiguous. The CDR3 runs 14 residues. V was trimmed by 2 bases and J by 2 bases, leaving 7 bases between them. Here the CDR3 DNA reads TGTGCCAGCAGTTTATTTGGGACTGGAAACACCATATATTCT. This encodes CASSLFGTGNTIYS.

This clonotype was seen a single time. This chain links TRBV28 with TRBJ1-1, with no clear D. Germline CDR1 and CDR2: MDHEN and SYDVKM. With 1 base removed from V and 4 bases from J, the gap between germline ends came to 16 bases. This CDR3 region has 16 residues. In nucleotides, the CDR3 is TGTGCCAGCAGTTTATCGGAGGGTTCGTACGGCACTGAAGCTTTCTTT. Its translation: CASSLSEGSYGTEAFF.

This clonotype was picked up many times. The J gene is TRBJ2-1, the V gene TRBV28; 13 nucleotides align to TRBD2. CDR3 length: 16 amino acids. V trimming: 5 bases; J trimming: 4 bases; junction bases outside the gene matches: 5. Per the germline V gene, CDR1 is MDHEN and CDR2 is SYDVKM. The CDR3 region has the DNA TGTGCCAGCAGTCCACCGGGACTAGCGGGGTACAATGAGCAGTTCTTC. Amino acids: CASSPPGLAGYNEQFF.

A few counts support this clonotype. V and J are TRBV20-1 and TRBJ2-1; TRBD2 aligns across 10 bases. With V trimmed by 6 bases and J by 8 bases, 10 bases remained unmatched. Germline V gives CDR1 DFQATT, CDR2 SNEGSKA (reference sequence). The CDR3 spans 14 residues. This CDR3 is CSAPVASGSYEQFF. CDR3 nucleotides: TGCAGTGCCCCTGTGGCTAGCGGGAGCTATGAGCAGTTCTTC.

In this sample, this clonotype turned up many times. The rearrangement links TRBV7-9 to TRBJ2-7; D is ambiguous. V lost 4 bases to trimming and J lost 2 bases, with 9 bases between them. CDR3 length: 13 residues. Germline V gene sequence: CDR1 SEHNR, CDR2 FQNEAQ (reference sequence). This CDR3 is CASSSSPPYEQYF. CDR3 sequence (DNA): TGTGCCAGCAGCTCCTCCCCGCCCTACGAGCAGTACTTC.